This is a list of T cell receptor beta chains from one sample in a study of response to subunit inactivated influenza vaccine. TCRdb called the RT-PCR reads again in MiXCR, with one record for every CDR3 protein. This table has about 620,000 distinct CDR3 sequences, about 10% appearing once. Sequences were derived from PBMCs from blood, sampled on the day of vaccination. All receptors derive from a man aged 50 to 59 who received an inactivated influenza vaccine. The CDR3 runs from the conserved cysteine through the conserved F or W. Each record gives: D gene, clone size, J gene, V gene, CDR3 protein. The D gene is left open where the match is weak. Rows may omit the clone size; those that give it use once, few, many or a size class.

>.|few|TRBJ1-1|TRBV7-9
CASSQQGSGTEAFF
>.|many|TRBJ2-1|TRBV20-1
CSAPLGGFVDEQFF
>.|few|TRBJ2-5|TRBV12-3/TRBV12-4
CASSSTKETQYF
>TRBD1|.|TRBJ2-4|TRBV18
CASSPRRTGQNIQYF
>.|.|TRBJ2-2|TRBV4-2
CASSQALTGATGELFF
>TRBD2|few|TRBJ2-7|TRBV10-3
CAISLGTSGGYEQYF
>TRBD2|many|TRBJ2-7|TRBV27
CASSLLAGVPYEQYF
>.|.|TRBJ2-7|TRBV20-1
CSARWGSEQYF
>.|.|TRBJ1-2|TRBV12-3/TRBV12-4
CASSRASGHGYTF
>TRBD2|.|TRBJ2-1|TRBV6-4
CASSPVGGGISEQFF
>TRBD2|few|TRBJ2-7|TRBV29-1
CSVRRTSGFSYEQYF
>TRBD2|many|TRBJ2-5|TRBV15
CATSSGLADQETQYF
>.|.|TRBJ2-1|TRBV21-1
CASSNQRQGRDNEQFF
>.|many|TRBJ2-4|TRBV12-3/TRBV12-4
CASSLSFRAGASKNIQYF
>.|.|TRBJ2-1|TRBV24-1
CATSEAGSSYNEQFF
>TRBD2|few|TRBJ2-5|TRBV11-2
CASAISSGGLRGTQYF
>.|many|TRBJ2-3|TRBV7-9
CASSLDGVSTDTQYF
>.|.|TRBJ2-7|TRBV30
CAWNTPGGGLWGEQYF
>.|.|TRBJ2-1|TRBV7-2
CASSKQGVNSYNEQFF
>TRBD2|.|TRBJ2-3|TRBV29-1
CAVTRGVIDTQYF
>TRBD1|many|TRBJ2-1|TRBV7-3
CASSSGTGNHPEQFF
>TRBD2|many|TRBJ2-1|TRBV6-1
CASSRRENHNEQFF
>.|few|TRBJ2-7|TRBV20-1
CSVRGHSYEQYF
>TRBD1|few|TRBJ1-4|TRBV7-9
CASRGQLNEKLFF
>TRBD1|few|TRBJ2-1|TRBV11-2
CASRVTGTGGSNEQFF
>.|few|TRBJ1-6|TRBV3-1
CASSQATLLSPLHF
>.|.|TRBJ2-7|TRBV29-1
CSGQGTYEQYF
>TRBD2|few|TRBJ2-5|TRBV20-1
CSARDGRGETQYF